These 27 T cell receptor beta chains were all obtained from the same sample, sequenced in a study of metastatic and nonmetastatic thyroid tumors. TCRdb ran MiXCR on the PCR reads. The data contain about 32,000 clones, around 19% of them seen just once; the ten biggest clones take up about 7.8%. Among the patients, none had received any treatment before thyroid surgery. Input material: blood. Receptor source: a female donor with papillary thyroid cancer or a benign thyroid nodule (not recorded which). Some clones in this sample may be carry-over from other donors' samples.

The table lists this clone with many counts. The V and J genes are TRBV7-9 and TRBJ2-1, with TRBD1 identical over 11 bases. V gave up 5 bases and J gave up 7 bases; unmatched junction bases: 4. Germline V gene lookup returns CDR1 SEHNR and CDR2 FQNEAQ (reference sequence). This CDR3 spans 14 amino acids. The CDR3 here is CASSLRDRGNEQFF. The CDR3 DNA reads TGTGCCAGCAGCCTCCGGGACAGGGGGAATGAGCAGTTCTTC. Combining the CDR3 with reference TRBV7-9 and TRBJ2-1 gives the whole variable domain DTGVSQNPRHKITKRGQNVTFRCDPISEHNRLYWYRQTLGQGPEFLTYFQNEAQLEKSRLLSDRFSAERPKGSFSTLEIQRTEQGDSAMYLCASSLRDRGNEQFFGPGTRLTVL.

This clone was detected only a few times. CDR3 amino acids: CAARDGNTGELFF. The CDR3 nucleotides read TGTGCCGCGAGGGACGGGAACACCGGGGAGCTGTTTTTT. The chain uses TRBV6-1 and TRBJ2-2; D is perhaps TRBD1 or TRBD2 (5 bases each). With 11 bases removed from V and 1 base from J, the gap between germline ends came to 11 bases. The CDR3 covers 13 residues. CDR1 and CDR2 from the germline V gene are MNHNS and SASEGT.

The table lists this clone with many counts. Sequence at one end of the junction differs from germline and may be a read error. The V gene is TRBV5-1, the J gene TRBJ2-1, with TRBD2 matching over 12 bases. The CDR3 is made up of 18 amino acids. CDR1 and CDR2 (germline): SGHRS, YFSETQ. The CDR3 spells CASSSGLAGKSSCNEQFF. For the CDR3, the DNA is TGCGCCAGCAGTTCGGGACTAGCGGGTAAAAGCTCCTGCAATGAGCAGTTCTTC.

The CDR3, as DNA: TGTGCCATCAGTGACACTAGCGGGAGAGGTCCAGATACGCAGTATTTT. Protein: CAISDTSGRGPDTQYF. The V and J genes are TRBV10-3 and TRBJ2-3, with 11 bases identical to TRBD2. J gave up 4 bases and V 3 bases, and 6 bases lay outside the gene matches. There are 16 residues in the CDR3. CDR1 and CDR2 (germline): ENHRY, SYGVKD.

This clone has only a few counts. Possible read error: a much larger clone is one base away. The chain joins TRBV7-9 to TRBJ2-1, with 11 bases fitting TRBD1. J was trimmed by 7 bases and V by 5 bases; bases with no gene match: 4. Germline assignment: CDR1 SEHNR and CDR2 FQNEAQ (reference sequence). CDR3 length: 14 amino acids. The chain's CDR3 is CASSPRDRGNEQFF. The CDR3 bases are TGTGCCAGCAGCCCCCGGGACAGGGGGAATGAGCAGTTCTTC.

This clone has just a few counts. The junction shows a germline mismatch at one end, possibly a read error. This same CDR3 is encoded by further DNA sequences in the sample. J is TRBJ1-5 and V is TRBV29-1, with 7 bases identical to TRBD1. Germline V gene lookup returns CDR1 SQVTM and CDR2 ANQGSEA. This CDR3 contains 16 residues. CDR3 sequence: CSVGPIRGSSNQPQHF. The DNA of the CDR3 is TGCAGCGTTGGACCCATCAGGGGGAGTAGCAATCAGCCCCAGCACTTT.

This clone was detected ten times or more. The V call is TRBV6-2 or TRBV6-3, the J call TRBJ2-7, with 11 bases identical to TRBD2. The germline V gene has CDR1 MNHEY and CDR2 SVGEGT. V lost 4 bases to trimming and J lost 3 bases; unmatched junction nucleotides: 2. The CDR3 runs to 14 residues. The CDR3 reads CASSFSGRGYEQYF. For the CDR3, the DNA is TGTGCCAGCAGTTTTAGCGGGAGGGGCTACGAGCAGTACTTC.

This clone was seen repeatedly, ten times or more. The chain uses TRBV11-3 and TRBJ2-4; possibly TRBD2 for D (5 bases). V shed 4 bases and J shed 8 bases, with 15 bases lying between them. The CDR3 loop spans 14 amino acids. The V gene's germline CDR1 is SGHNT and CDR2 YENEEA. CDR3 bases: TGTGCCAGCAGCTCACCGCCCAACGGGGACATTCAGTACTTC. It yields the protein CASSSPPNGDIQYF. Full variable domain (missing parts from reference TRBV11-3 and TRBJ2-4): EAGVVQSPRYKIIEKKQPVAFWCNPISGHNTLYWYLQNLGQGPELLIRYENEEAVDDSQLPKDRFSAERLKGVDSTLKIQPAELGDSAVYLCASSSPPNGDIQYFGAGTRLSVL.

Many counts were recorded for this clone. CDR3 protein: CASSFLQGNGELFF. The CDR3 DNA reads TGTGCCAGCAGTTTTCTACAGGGGAACGGGGAGCTGTTTTTT. The V and J genes are TRBV2 and TRBJ2-2; 7 bases fit TRBD1. The CDR3 runs 14 residues. Germline values: CDR1 SNHLY, CDR2 FYNNEI. J was trimmed by 7 bases and V by 5 bases; bases with no gene match: 7. The full variable domain, completed using reference TRBV2 and TRBJ2-2, is EPEVTQTPSHQVTQMGQEVILRCVPISNHLYFYWYRQILGQKVEFLVSFYNNEISEKSEIFDDQFSVERPDGSNFTLKIRSTKLEDSAMYFCASSFLQGNGELFFGEGSRLTVL.

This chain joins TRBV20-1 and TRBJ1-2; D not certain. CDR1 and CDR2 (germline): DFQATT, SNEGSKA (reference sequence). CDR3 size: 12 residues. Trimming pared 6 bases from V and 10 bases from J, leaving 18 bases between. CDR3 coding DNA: TGCAGTGCCCGAGAGCTGAGGAGAGACTACACCTTC. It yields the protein CSARELRRDYTF.

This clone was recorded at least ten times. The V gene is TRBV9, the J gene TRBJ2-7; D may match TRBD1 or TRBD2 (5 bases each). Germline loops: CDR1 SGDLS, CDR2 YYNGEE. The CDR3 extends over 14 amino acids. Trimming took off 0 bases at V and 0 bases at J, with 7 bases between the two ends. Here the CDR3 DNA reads TGTGCCAGCAGCGTAGGGGGGTTCTCCTACGAGCAGTACTTC. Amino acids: CASSVGGFSYEQYF.

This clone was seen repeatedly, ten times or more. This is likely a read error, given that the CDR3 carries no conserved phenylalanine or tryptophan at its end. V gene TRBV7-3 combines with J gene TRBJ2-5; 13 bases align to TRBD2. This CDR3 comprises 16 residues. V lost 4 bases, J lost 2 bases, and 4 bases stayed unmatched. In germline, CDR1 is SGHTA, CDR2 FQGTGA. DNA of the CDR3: TGTGCCAGCAGCTCCAGGACTAGCGGGAGACAAGAGACCCAGTACCTC. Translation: CASSSRTSGRQETQYL.

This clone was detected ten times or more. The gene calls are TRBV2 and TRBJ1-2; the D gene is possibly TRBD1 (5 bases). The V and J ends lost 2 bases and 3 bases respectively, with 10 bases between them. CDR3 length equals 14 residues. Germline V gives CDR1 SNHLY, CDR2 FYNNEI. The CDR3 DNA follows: TGTGCCAGCAGTGAAAAGGGACTTCACTATGGCTACACCTTC. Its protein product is CASSEKGLHYGYTF.

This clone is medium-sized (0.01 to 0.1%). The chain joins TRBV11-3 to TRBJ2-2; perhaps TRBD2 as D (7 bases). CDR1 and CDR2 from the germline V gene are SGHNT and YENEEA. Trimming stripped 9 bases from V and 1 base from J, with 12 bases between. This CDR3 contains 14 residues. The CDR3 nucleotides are TGTGCCAGTGGGGGGGCTAGGAACACCGGGGAGCTGTTTTTT. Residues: CASGGARNTGELFF.

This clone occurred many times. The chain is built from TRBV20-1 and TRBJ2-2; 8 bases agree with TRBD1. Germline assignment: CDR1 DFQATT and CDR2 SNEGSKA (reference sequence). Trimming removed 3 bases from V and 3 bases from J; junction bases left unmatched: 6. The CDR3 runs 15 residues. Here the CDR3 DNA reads TGCAGTGCTAGGAATCCGGGACAGGACACCGGGGAGCTGTTTTTT. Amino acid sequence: CSARNPGQDTGELFF.

Here the CDR3 reads CSARGEGANQPQHF. The CDR3 nucleotides are TGCAGTGCTAGAGGCGAGGGGGCCAATCAGCCCCAGCATTTT. The V call is TRBV20-1, the J call TRBJ1-5; 7 bases align to TRBD1. Looked up from germline, CDR1 is DFQATT and CDR2 is SNEGSKA (reference sequence). The CDR3 consists of 14 residues. Trimming cost V 1 base and J 3 bases; bases outside gene matches: 3.

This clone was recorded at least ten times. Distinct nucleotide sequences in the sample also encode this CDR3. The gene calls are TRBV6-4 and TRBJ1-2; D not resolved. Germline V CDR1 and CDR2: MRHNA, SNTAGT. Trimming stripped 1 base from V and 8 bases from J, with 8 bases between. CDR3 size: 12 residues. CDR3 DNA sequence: TGTGCCAGCAGTGACTTGGTCGGAGGCTACACCTTC. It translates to CASSDLVGGYTF.

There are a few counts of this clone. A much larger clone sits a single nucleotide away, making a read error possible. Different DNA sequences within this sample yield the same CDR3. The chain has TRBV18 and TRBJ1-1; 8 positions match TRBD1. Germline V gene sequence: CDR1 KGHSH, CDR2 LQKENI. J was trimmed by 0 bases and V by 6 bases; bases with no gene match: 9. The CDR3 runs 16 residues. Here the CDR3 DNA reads TGTGCCAGCTCGCCTCAAAGGACAGGGCTGAACACTGAAGCTTTCTTT. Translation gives CASSPQRTGLNTEAFF.

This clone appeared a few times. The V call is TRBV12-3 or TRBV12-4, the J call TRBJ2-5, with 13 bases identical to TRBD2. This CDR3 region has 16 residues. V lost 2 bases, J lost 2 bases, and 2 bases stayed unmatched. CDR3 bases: TGTGCCAGCAGTTTACGGACTAGCGGGGGACAAGAGACCCAGTACTTC. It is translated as CASSLRTSGGQETQYF.

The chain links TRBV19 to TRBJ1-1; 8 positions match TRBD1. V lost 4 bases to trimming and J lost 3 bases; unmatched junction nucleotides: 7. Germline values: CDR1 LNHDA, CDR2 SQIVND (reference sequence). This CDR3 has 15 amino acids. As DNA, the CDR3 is TGTGCCAGTAGTACTAGACAGGGGATCCACACTGAAGCTTTCTTT. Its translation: CASSTRQGIHTEAFF.

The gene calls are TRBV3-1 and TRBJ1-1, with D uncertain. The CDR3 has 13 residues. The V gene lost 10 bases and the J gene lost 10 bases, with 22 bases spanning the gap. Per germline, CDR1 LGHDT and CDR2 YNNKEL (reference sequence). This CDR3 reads CATASTAGVAAFF. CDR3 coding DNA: TGTGCCACCGCGTCGACGGCTGGTGTCGCAGCTTTCTTT.

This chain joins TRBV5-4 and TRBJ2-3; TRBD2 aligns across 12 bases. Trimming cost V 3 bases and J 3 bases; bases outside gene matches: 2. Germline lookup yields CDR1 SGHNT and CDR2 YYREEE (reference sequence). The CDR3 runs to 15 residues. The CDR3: CASSSTSGGTDTQYF. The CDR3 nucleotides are TGTGCCAGCAGCTCGACTAGCGGGGGTACAGATACGCAGTATTTT.

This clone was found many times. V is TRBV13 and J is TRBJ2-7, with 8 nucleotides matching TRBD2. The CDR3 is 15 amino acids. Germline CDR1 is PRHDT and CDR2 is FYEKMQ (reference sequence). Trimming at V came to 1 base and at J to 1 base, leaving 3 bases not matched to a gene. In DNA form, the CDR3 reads TGTGCCAGCAGCTTAGCTGCGGGGGGATCCTACGAGCAGTACTTC. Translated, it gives CASSLAAGGSYEQYF.

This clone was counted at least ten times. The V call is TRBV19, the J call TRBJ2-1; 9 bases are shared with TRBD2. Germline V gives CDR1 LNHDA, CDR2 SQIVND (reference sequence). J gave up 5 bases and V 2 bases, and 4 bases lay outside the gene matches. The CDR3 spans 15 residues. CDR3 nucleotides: TGTGCCAGTAGTATACTAGCGGGATTTAACAATGAGCAGTTCTTC. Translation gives CASSILAGFNNEQFF.

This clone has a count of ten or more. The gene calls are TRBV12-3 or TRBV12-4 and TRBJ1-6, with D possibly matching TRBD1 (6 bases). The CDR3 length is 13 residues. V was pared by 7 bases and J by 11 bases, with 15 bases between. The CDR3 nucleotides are TGTGCCAGCACCCGAGGGGGGGGGGCACCCCTCCACTTT. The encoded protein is CASTRGGGAPLHF.

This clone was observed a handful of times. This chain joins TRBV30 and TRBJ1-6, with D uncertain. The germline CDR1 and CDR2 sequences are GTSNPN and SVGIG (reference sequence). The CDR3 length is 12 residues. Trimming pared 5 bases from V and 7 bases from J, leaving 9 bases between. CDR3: CAWGSTNSPLHF. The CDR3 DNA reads TGTGCCTGGGGCAGTACGAATTCACCCCTCCACTTT.

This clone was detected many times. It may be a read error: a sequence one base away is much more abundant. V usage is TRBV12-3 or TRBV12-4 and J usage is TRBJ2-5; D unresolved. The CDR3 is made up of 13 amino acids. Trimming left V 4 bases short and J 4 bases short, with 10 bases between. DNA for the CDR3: TGTGCCAGCAGTTCCTCCATGGGAGAGACCCAGTACTTC. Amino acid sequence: CASSSSMGETQYF.